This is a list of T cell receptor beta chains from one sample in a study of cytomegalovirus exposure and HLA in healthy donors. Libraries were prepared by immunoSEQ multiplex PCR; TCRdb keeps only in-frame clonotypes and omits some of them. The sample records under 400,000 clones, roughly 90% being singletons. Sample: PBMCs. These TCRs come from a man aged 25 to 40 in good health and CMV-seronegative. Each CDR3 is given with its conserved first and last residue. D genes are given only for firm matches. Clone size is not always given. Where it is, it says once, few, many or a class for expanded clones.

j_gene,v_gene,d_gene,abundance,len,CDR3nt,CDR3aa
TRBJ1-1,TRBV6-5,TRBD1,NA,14,TGTGCCAGCAGTTGGACAGGGGTAAACACTGAAGCTTTCTTT,CASSWTGVNTEAFF
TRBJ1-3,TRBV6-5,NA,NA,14,TGTGCCAGCAGTTACGAGGGCTCTGGAAACACCATATATTTT,CASSYEGSGNTIYF
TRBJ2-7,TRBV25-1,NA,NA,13,TGTGCCAGCAGTCTCGGGAACAGCCACGAGCAGTACTTC,CASSLGNSHEQYF
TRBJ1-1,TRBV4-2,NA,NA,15,TGTGCCAGCAGCCCACGAGGGGGAGAGGACACTGAAGCTTTCTTT,CASSPRGGEDTEAFF
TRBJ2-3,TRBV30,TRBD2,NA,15,TGTGCCTGGAGTGCCCTAGCGGGGGGATCAGATACGCAGTATTTT,CAWSALAGGSDTQYF
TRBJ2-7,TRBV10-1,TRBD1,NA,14,TGCGCCAGCAGTGCCCCGGGACAGCCCTACGAGCAGTACTTC,CASSAPGQPYEQYF
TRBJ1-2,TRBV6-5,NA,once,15,TGTGCCAGCAGTTCCACAGGAATCCCTAACTATGGCTACACCTTC,CASSSTGIPNYGYTF
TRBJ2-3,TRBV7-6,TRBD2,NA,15,TGTGCCAGCAGCCCTCAGCGGGGGGACCTCGGTACGCAGTATTTT,CASSPQRGDLGTQYF
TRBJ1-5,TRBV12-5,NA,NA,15,TGTGCTAGTGGTCGCGGACTGAACCTAAATCAGCCCCAGCATTTT,CASGRGLNLNQPQHF
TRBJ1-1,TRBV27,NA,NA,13,TGTGCCAGCAGTTTGGGCGGAGGCGCTGAAGCTTTCTTT,CASSLGGGAEAFF
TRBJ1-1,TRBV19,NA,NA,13,TGTGCCAGTAGTATTCTGGGGGCCACTGAAGCTTTCTTT,CASSILGATEAFF
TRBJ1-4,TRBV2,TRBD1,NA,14,TGTGCCAGCAGGACAGGGGCGAGGGGGGAAAAACTGTTTTTT,CASRTGARGEKLFF
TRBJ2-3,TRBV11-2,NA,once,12,TGTGCCAGCAGCCCGTTTACAGATACGCAGTATTTT,CASSPFTDTQYF
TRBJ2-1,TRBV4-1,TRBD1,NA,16,TGCGCCAGCAGCCAATTAGGACAGGGAGTTGTCAATGAGCAGTTCTTC,CASSQLGQGVVNEQFF
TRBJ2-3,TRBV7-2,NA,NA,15,TGTGCCAGCAGCTTAATGATGCAGAGCACAGATACGCAGTATTTT,CASSLMMQSTDTQYF
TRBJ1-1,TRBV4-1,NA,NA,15,TGCGCCAGCAGCCAAGAGCCCACTTTGAACACTGAAGCTTTCTTT,CASSQEPTLNTEAFF
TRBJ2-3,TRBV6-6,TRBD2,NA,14,TGTGCCAGCAGAGTTGCCGGGGGGGCAGATACGCAGTATTTT,CASRVAGGADTQYF
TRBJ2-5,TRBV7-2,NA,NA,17,TGTGCCAGCAGCTTAGGCTTCCAGGGGAGCAGACAAGAGACCCAGTACTTC,CASSLGFQGSRQETQYF
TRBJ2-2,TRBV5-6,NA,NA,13,TGTGCCAGCAGCTGGGGGCTCACCGGGGAGCTGTTTTTT,CASSWGLTGELFF
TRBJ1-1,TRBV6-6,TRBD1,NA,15,TGTGCCAGCAGAATGGGACAGGCGATGAACACTGAAGCTTTCTTT,CASRMGQAMNTEAFF
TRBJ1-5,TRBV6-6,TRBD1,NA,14,TGTGCCAGCGGGCGGCAGGGGGCTTTACAGCCCCAGCATTTT,CASGRQGALQPQHF
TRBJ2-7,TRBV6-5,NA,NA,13,TGTGCCAGCACTACAGGGAGTTCCTACGAGCAGTACTTC,CASTTGSSYEQYF
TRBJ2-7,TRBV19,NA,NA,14,TGTGCCAGTAGTATCCGGCAGGGAAGGTACGAGCAGTACTTC,CASSIRQGRYEQYF
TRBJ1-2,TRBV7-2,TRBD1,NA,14,TGTGCCAGCAGCCCCGGGACAGCAATGTATGGCTACACCTTC,CASSPGTAMYGYTF
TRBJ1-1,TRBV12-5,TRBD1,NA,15,TGTGCTAGTGGTTACAGGGGGAACTTGAACACTGAAGCTTTCTTT,CASGYRGNLNTEAFF
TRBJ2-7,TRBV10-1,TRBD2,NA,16,TGCGCCAGCAGTGACCATCGGACTAGCGGGGGCTACGAGCAGTACTTC,CASSDHRTSGGYEQYF
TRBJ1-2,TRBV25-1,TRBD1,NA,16,TGTGCCAGCAGTGAAATCGGGACAGGGGGGAACTATGGCTACACCTTC,CASSEIGTGGNYGYTF
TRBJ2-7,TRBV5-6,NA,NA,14,TGTGCCAGCAGCCCACGACAGGACCCCTACGAGCAGTACTTC,CASSPRQDPYEQYF
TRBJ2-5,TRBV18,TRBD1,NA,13,TGTGCCAGCTCACGGGACAGACAAGAGACCCAGTACTTC,CASSRDRQETQYF